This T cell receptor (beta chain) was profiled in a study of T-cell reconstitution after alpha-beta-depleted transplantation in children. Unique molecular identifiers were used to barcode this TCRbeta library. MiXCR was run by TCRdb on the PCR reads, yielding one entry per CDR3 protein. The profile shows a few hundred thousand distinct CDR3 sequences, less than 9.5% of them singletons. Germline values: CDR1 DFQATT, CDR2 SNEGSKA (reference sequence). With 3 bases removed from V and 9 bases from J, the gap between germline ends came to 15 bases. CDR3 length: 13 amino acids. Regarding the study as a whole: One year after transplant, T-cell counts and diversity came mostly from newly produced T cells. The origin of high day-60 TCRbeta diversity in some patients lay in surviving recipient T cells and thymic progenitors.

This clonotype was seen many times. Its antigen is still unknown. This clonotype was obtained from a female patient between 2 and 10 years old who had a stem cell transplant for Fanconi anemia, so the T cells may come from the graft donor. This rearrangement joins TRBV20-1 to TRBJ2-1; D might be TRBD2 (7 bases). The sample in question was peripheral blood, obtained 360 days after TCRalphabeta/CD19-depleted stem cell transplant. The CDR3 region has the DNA TGCAGTGCTAGTCGGCCGGGGGGCAGTGAGCAGTTCTTC. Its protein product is CSASRPGGSEQFF.